This T cell receptor beta chain was sequenced during a study of shared clonotypes between healthy human individuals. Background on the study: Donor ages ranged 18 to 49 years: a couple of women, a few men. CD8 memory received one plate per donor, CD8 naive two, CD4 memory three and CD4 naive three.

In the case of this clone: No antigen is known for it.

Naive CD8 cells, CD45RO-negative and positively selected for CCR7, excluded terminally differentiated effector memory CD45RA+ cells. Whole-study results and caveats: In general, naive subsets displayed greater estimated richness than memory subsets did. Clonotypes not shared had lower generation probabilities than those common to all four donors.

The method was immunoSEQ multiplex PCR; TCRdb's version includes in-frame clones alone and lacks a portion of them. The repertoire holds under 2,000,000 clones, with about 95% as singletons. This clonotype was sampled from a man younger than 35 in good health. Material for sequencing was naive CD8+ T cells sorted from blood.

The CDR3 DNA sequence: TGTGCCAGCAGTGAATTCCCCCCCACCGGGGAGCTGTTTTTT. This codes for CASSEFPPTGELFF. The chain couples TRBV25-1 to TRBJ2-2; no clear D. The ends were cut back, 1 base at V and 4 bases at J, with 7 bases in the middle. Germline V gives CDR1 MGHDK, CDR2 SYGVNS. The CDR3 has 14 residues. Based on the CDR3 plus reference TRBV25-1 and TRBJ2-2, the full variable domain is EADIYQTPRYLVIGTGKKITLECSQTMGHDKMYWYQQDPGMELHLIHYSYGVNSTEKGDLSSESTVSRIRTEHFPLTLESARPSHTSQYLCASSEFPPTGELFFGEGSRLTVL.